This T cell receptor (beta chain) was observed in a study of blood T cell repertoires in COVID-19. Trimming stripped 4 bases from V and 6 bases from J, with 12 bases between. Germline CDR1 and CDR2: SGHTA and FQGTGA. The CDR3 sequence is 13 residues long. As processed by the authors: Amplification of reference gene primers was used by the study to estimate nucleated cell counts. Data came from immunoSEQ multiplex PCR; TCRdb stores just in-frame clones and leaves some out. The V and J calls and clone size were taken over from that table, and D and trimming were inferred from the DNA. The data contain just over 60,000 clones, approximately 79% of them singletons.

The V and J genes are TRBV7-3 and TRBJ1-2; the D gene is possibly TRBD1 (6 bases). The receptor comes from a woman of 80 years or more with active or convalescent COVID-19. Specimen: peripheral blood. The CDR3 bases are TGTGCCAGCAGCTCGAGTGCAGGGGATGGCTACACCTTC. Translated, it gives CASSSSAGDGYTF.